The source of this T cell receptor beta chain is a study of T cell repertoires in cytomegalovirus infection (dated by TCRdb to 2018 to 2020). A note on the overall study: Donor HLA type was relevant to the analysis, as public TCR beta signatures indicated carriage of CMV infection together with the matching HLA type.

The CDR3 spans 10 residues, from the cysteine through the phenylalanine. Only CDR3 DNA remains: 30 bases, in frame from the first base. According to the germline V gene, CDR1 reads MGHDK and CDR2 reads SYGVNS. Study-wide conclusions, independent of this receptor: In both this cohort and an independent roughly 400-donor cohort, the cumulative frequency of public TCR beta family members distinguished carriers of CMV infection plus the relevant HLA type. The ex vivo response was dominated by HLA-C-restricted CMV-specific TCR beta clonotypes, and the single most frequent clonotype in two of eight donors was supplied by these HLA-C-restricted clonotypes.

In regard to this clonotype: The antigen it recognizes is unknown. An end of the junction differs from the germline gene, which may be a read error.

Sequencing was performed on an Illumina HiSeq 1500. TCRdb reprocessing: public reads trimmed at Q25 with fastp, clones called with MiXCR, in-frame beta chains kept. Under each unique CDR3 protein, matching rows form one entry showing the most common genes and DNA. The sample data list some 150,000 distinct CDR3 sequences, and 23% of these were observed just once. Of the sample, approximately 11% falls within the top ten clones. Sequencing was carried out using PBMCs. The clonotype was recovered from a human donor in good health (CMV status not recorded). Some clones in this sample may be carry-over from other donors' samples. The sequence joins TRBV25-1 to TRBJ1-2; a confident D gene designation cannot be given. The DNA sequence reads TGTGCCAGCAGTGAAGCATCTGTATTCTTC. Protein translation: CASSEASVFF.